The sequence of this T cell receptor (beta chain) was determined in a study of T-cell reconstitution after alpha-beta-depleted transplantation in children. TCRbeta library preparation incorporated unique molecular identifiers. TCRdb passed the PCR reads through MiXCR, listing each CDR3 protein once. The profile covers fewer than 500,000 distinct CDR3 sequences, with approximately 42% appearing a single time and under 35% taken by the ten largest. This CDR3 region has 13 residues. V lost 7 bases, J lost 2 bases, and 12 bases lay in between. Germline lookup yields CDR1 SGHRS and CDR2 YFSETQ. The TCR sequence derives from a girl aged 2-15 years with aplastic anemia, due to receive a stem cell transplant. Specimen: PBMCs, collected before TCRalphabeta/CD19-depleted stem cell transplant. The genes are TRBV5-1 and TRBJ1-2, with D possibly TRBD1 on 5 matching bases. DNA for the CDR3: TGCGCCAGCGCTCCTCGGGACAACTATGGCTACACCTTC. As protein: CASAPRDNYGYTF.